Listed below are T cell receptor beta chains from one sample, sequenced in a study of cytomegalovirus exposure and HLA in healthy donors. Some clones are missing from TCRdb's copy, which holds only in-frame ones; the method was immunoSEQ multiplex PCR. Of 130,000 to 150,000 clones in the sample, 75% to 90% were seen once. The source material was PBMCs. Every receptor here comes from a man aged 35-49 years in good health and CMV-seronegative. Both conserved end residues are part of each CDR3. A D gene is named only where the DNA matches it firmly. The size entry is marked missing in some rows and otherwise reads once, few, many or a size class.

j_call d_call v_call clone_size cdr3_aa cdr3_nt
TRBJ2-5 NA TRBV30 NA CAWSVGRLETQYF TGTGCCTGGAGTGTGGGGCGATTGGAGACCCAGTACTTC
TRBJ2-1 TRBD1 TRBV11-3 NA CAPFLGTGLVRYNEQFF TGTGCCCCCTTCCTCGGGACAGGGCTGGTTCGTTACAATGAGCAGTTCTTC
TRBJ1-1 TRBD1 TRBV28 NA CASNPPIRVTGAPKAEAFF TGTGCCAGCAACCCCCCCATCCGGGTTACAGGGGCCCCGAAGGCTGAAGCTTTCTTT
TRBJ2-6 NA TRBV7-2 NA CASSPGISGANVLTF TGTGCCAGCAGCCCAGGTATCTCTGGGGCCAACGTCCTGACTTTC
TRBJ2-5 NA TRBV5-1 NA CASSPTSGQETQYF TGCGCCAGCAGCCCAACCTCAGGGCAAGAGACCCAGTACTTC
TRBJ1-1 NA TRBV5-1 NA CASGLIDAAHEAFF TGCGCCAGCGGCCTCATAGATGCGGCTCATGAAGCTTTCTTT
TRBJ2-7 NA TRBV20-1 few CSATSLIGQYF TGCAGTGCTACGTCCCTTATCGGGCAGTACTTC
TRBJ2-2 TRBD2 TRBV2 once CASSGPSGGPTGELFF TGTGCCAGCAGTGGACCAAGCGGGGGGCCCACCGGGGAGCTGTTTTTT
TRBJ1-2 TRBD1 TRBV15 NA CATSTIPGQGVGGYTF TGTGCCACCAGCACAATACCGGGACAGGGAGTGGGGGGCTACACCTTC
TRBJ1-4 NA TRBV6-1 NA CASRRQGNEKLFF TGTGCCAGCAGGCGGCAGGGTAATGAAAAACTGTTTTTT
TRBJ1-1 TRBD1 TRBV10-3 NA CAIRRETGGSTEAFF TGTGCCATCAGACGGGAGACAGGGGGAAGCACTGAAGCTTTCTTT
TRBJ1-2 TRBD1 TRBV5-1 NA CASSLTGPYGYTF TGCGCCAGCAGCCTGACAGGGCCCTATGGCTACACCTTC
TRBJ2-7 TRBD1 TRBV19 NA CASTTYRGSEQYF TGTGCCAGTACAACCTACAGGGGGTCCGAGCAGTACTTC
TRBJ2-5 TRBD1 TRBV9 once CASSAGGQGSGTQYF TGTGCCAGCAGCGCGGGGGGACAGGGATCGGGGACCCAGTACTTC
TRBJ1-2 NA TRBV6-1 NA CASSGAGTPNYGYTF TGTGCCAGCAGTGGAGCGGGGACACCAAACTATGGCTACACCTTC
TRBJ2-1 TRBD1 TRBV7-6 NA CASIGTGGPINEQFF TGTGCCAGCATAGGGACAGGGGGCCCTATCAATGAGCAGTTCTTC
TRBJ2-1 NA TRBV5-8 NA CASSPLGGRDNEQFF TGTGCCAGCAGCCCCTTGGGGGGTCGGGACAATGAGCAGTTCTTC
TRBJ1-1 NA TRBV25-1 once CASSPSPTEAFF TGTGCCAGCAGCCCCAGTCCCACTGAAGCTTTCTTT
TRBJ2-1 TRBD2 TRBV9 few CASRYSGAQEQFF TGTGCCAGCAGGTACAGCGGGGCACAAGAGCAGTTCTTC
TRBJ2-2 NA TRBV9 once CASSVGVPGETGELFF TGTGCCAGCAGCGTAGGGGTCCCGGGGGAAACCGGGGAGCTGTTTTTT
TRBJ2-5 TRBD2 TRBV5-1 NA CASAGGDLQETQYF TGCGCCAGTGCGGGGGGAGACCTCCAAGAGACCCAGTACTTC
TRBJ1-2 TRBD1 TRBV9 once CASSVDSGGPYRYTF TGTGCCAGCAGCGTAGATTCAGGGGGCCCTTATCGCTACACCTTC
TRBJ2-7 NA TRBV7-7 NA CASSLDGRVAEQYF TGTGCCAGCAGCTTAGACGGCAGGGTGGCCGAGCAGTACTTC
TRBJ2-5 TRBD2 TRBV2 NA CASSVTSGGLKTQYF TGTGCCAGCAGCGTAACTAGCGGGGGTTTGAAGACCCAGTACTTC
TRBJ2-7 NA TRBV6-1 few CASLSFYEQYF TGTGCCAGCCTTAGCTTCTACGAGCAGTACTTC
TRBJ2-7 TRBD1 TRBV19 NA CASSSRTGLSYEQYF TGTGCCAGTAGTAGCCGGACAGGCCTATCCTACGAGCAGTACTTC
TRBJ1-1 NA TRBV2 few CASSAQGVNTEAFF TGTGCCAGCAGTGCACAGGGCGTGAACACTGAAGCTTTCTTT
TRBJ2-7 NA TRBV11-2 NA CASSLDRPTYYEQYF TGTGCCAGCAGCTTAGACCGTCCCACCTATTACGAGCAGTACTTC
TRBJ1-2 TRBD1 TRBV2 NA CASRVTGADGYTF TGTGCCAGCAGGGTTACAGGGGCTGATGGCTACACCTTC
TRBJ1-1 TRBD1 TRBV19 few CASRATGGDEAFF TGTGCCAGTAGGGCCACAGGGGGAGATGAAGCTTTCTTT
TRBJ2-7 NA TRBV28 NA CASKPGGVHEQYF TGTGCCAGCAAGCCCGGAGGGGTCCACGAGCAGTACTTC
TRBJ1-5 NA TRBV10-1 NA CARNRTVRNQPQHF TGCGCCAGAAATAGGACAGTCCGCAATCAGCCCCAGCATTTT
TRBJ1-4 NA TRBV4-3 NA CASSQAAGGGRSNEKLFF TGCGCCAGCAGCCAGGCCGCCGGGGGGGGACGGAGCAATGAAAAACTGTTTTTT
TRBJ1-1 NA TRBV9 NA CASSVGSGLMNTEAFF TGTGCCAGCAGCGTGGGCAGCGGCCTTATGAACACTGAAGCTTTCTTT
TRBJ1-2 NA TRBV5-4 once CASSRWAGDAYGYTF TGTGCCAGCAGCCGTTGGGCCGGGGATGCCTATGGCTACACCTTC
TRBJ1-4 NA TRBV10-3 few CAISERSGQPNEKLFF TGTGCCATCAGTGAGAGGTCAGGACAGCCTAATGAAAAACTGTTTTTT
TRBJ2-6 NA TRBV7-3 NA CASSPYRAGANVLTF TGTGCCAGCAGCCCGTACAGGGCCGGGGCCAACGTCCTGACTTTC
TRBJ1-3 NA TRBV6-5 NA CASRTTGISGNTIYF TGTGCCAGCAGAACCACAGGGATCTCTGGAAACACCATATATTTT
TRBJ1-5 NA TRBV5-1 NA CASSLDGGRQPQHF TGCGCCAGCAGCTTGGACGGGGGGCGACAGCCCCAGCATTTT